One sample yielded the 19 T cell receptor beta chains listed below, sequenced in a study of cytomegalovirus exposure and HLA in healthy donors (dated by TCRdb to about 2017). Library preparation employed the immunoSEQ multiplex PCR assay. For the multiplex PCR, a mixture combining 60 forward primers for TCR Vbeta segments and 13 reverse primers for TCR Jbeta segments was used. This immuneACCESS table, as held by TCRdb, lists in-frame sequences with V and J called but not all clones. Of the missing ones, under half trace to an unresolved V gene in checked studies; the others have no known cause. Counted in this sample were more than 110,000 clones; roughly 76% of them appeared once. About 1.2% of the sample lies in the top ten. The sequencing input was PBMCs. All receptors derive from a woman aged 40-49 years in good health and CMV-seronegative.

V is TRBV2 and J is TRBJ1-1, with a weak D call TRBD1 (6 bases). V was pared by 6 bases and J by 8 bases, with 13 bases between. The CDR3 runs 12 residues. CDR1 SNHLY and CDR2 FYNNEI come from the germline V gene. The CDR3 bases are TGTGCCAGCAGGGGACCGGGACAAGAAGCTTTCTTT. This encodes CASRGPGQEAFF.

CDR3 loop: CASRQQGTWRNTIYF. The CDR3 nucleotides are TGTGCCAGCAGACAACAGGGGACCTGGAGAAACACCATATATTTT. The V and J genes are TRBV6-1 and TRBJ1-3; TRBD1 aligns across 7 bases. The CDR3 totals 15 residues. CDR1 MNHNS and CDR2 SASEGT come from the germline V gene. J lost 5 bases, V lost 6 bases, and 10 bases had no gene match.

The chain uses TRBV7-8 and TRBJ1-6, with D maybe TRBD1 (6 bases). The germline CDR1 and CDR2 sequences are SGHVS and FQNEAQ. V was shortened by 2 bases and J by 2 bases, with 16 bases between the two germline ends. This CDR3 is built from 18 residues. The CDR3 bases are TGTGCCAGCAGCTTAACCGGGACATACGAAACCTATAATTCACCCCTCCACTTT. Its translation is CASSLTGTYETYNSPLHF.

This rearrangement joins TRBV18 to TRBJ1-1; 8 nucleotides match TRBD1. Per the germline V gene, CDR1 is KGHSH and CDR2 is LQKENI. Losses at the gene ends were 3 bases for V and 7 bases for J; bases not matched to a gene: 13. The CDR3 totals 16 residues. The CDR3 loop reads CASSPIFRGLIGEAFF. CDR3 bases: TGTGCCAGCTCACCTATTTTCAGGGGGCTGATCGGTGAAGCTTTCTTT.

This clone has only one observation. The rearrangement joins TRBV7-9 to TRBJ2-5; TRBD2 agrees at 10 bases. The CDR3 has 17 residues. Germline loops: CDR1 SEHNR, CDR2 FQNEAQ (reference sequence). J gave up 4 bases and V 4 bases, and 12 bases lay outside the gene matches. The CDR3 sequence: CASSYLTGQRGGETQYF. In nucleotides, the CDR3 is TGTGCCAGCAGCTATCTCACGGGGCAGCGGGGGGGAGAGACCCAGTACTTC.

The chain is built from TRBV25-1 and TRBJ1-2; maybe TRBD1 (6 bases). V was trimmed by 1 base and J by 4 bases, leaving 16 bases between them. The CDR3 consists of 16 residues. Germline values: CDR1 MGHDK, CDR2 SYGVNS. The CDR3 bases are TGTGCCAGCAGTGAATTTGGCTTGGGCAGGGGCTATGGCTACACCTTC. Amino acid sequence: CASSEFGLGRGYGYTF.

In this sample, this clone turned up a few times. The V gene is TRBV27, the J gene TRBJ1-5; no clear D. Between the trimmed V and J ends, which lost 6 bases and 15 bases, there was a span of 18 bases. Germline V gene sequence: CDR1 MNHEY, CDR2 SMNVEV (reference sequence). CDR3 length equals 12 residues. The CDR3 loop is CASRIATGSWHF. In nucleotides, the CDR3 is TGTGCCAGCAGAATTGCAACCGGGAGCTGGCATTTT.

The chain combines TRBV2 with TRBJ1-5; D remains ambiguous. V shed 8 bases and J shed 0 bases, with 8 bases lying between them. CDR1 and CDR2 from the germline V gene are SNHLY and FYNNEI. This CDR3 is 13 amino acids long. The CDR3 nucleotides read TGTGCCAGCGCGCGGGATAGCAATCAGCCCCAGCATTTT. It encodes CASARDSNQPQHF.

CDR3 coding DNA: TGTGCCAGTAGTATAGACGGGACAGGGCAGAACACTGAAGCTTTCTTT. Amino acid sequence: CASSIDGTGQNTEAFF. The chain has TRBV19 and TRBJ1-1; 9 nucleotides align to TRBD1. Trimming cost V 0 bases and J 1 base; bases outside gene matches: 3. Germline loops: CDR1 LNHDA, CDR2 SQIVND (reference sequence). The CDR3 is 16 residues long.

The chain links TRBV7-9 to TRBJ2-6; possibly TRBD2 for D (6 bases). This CDR3 spans 16 amino acids. The ends were cut back, 0 bases at V and 2 bases at J, with 8 bases in the middle. Germline V lookup: CDR1 SEHNR, CDR2 FQNEAQ (reference sequence). The CDR3 sequence is CASSLAGGTGANVLTF. In DNA, the CDR3 is TGTGCCAGCAGCTTAGCCGGCGGGACTGGGGCCAACGTCCTGACTTTC.

This clone was seen a few times. The chain couples TRBV4-3 to TRBJ1-6; D possibly corresponds to TRBD1 (5 bases). The ends were cut back, 0 bases at V and 14 bases at J, with 11 bases in the middle. Germline-derived CDR1 and CDR2 are LGHNA and YSLEER. The CDR3 covers 13 residues. This CDR3 reads CASSQEGGGSLHF. The CDR3 coding sequence is TGCGCCAGCAGCCAAGAAGGTGGGGGGTCCCTCCACTTT.

The rearrangement uses TRBV28 and TRBJ1-1; 7 positions agree with TRBD1. The CDR3 spans 13 residues. Germline V gene sequence: CDR1 MDHEN, CDR2 SYDVKM. The trim removed 9 bases at V and 4 bases at J, leaving 8 bases unmatched. This chain's CDR3 is CASLVDRATEAFF. CDR3 in DNA: TGTGCCAGTCTTGTAGACAGGGCCACTGAAGCTTTCTTT. The whole variable domain, remainder taken from reference TRBV28 and TRBJ1-1, is DVKVTQSSRYLVKRTGEKVFLECVQDMDHENMFWYRQDPGLGLRLIYFSYDVKMKEKGDIPEGYSVSREKKERFSLILESASTNQTSMYLCASLVDRATEAFFGQGTRLTVV.

The J gene is TRBJ1-6, the V gene TRBV19; possibly TRBD1 for D (6 bases). Germline V gene data show CDR1 as LNHDA and CDR2 as SQIVND (reference sequence). The CDR3 runs to 14 residues. V gave up 3 bases and J gave up 5 bases, with 8 bases separating them. CDR3 nucleotide sequence: TGTGCCAGTAGTATCGCAGGGGATAATTCACCCCTCCACTTT. Translating gives CASSIAGDNSPLHF.

This sequence joins TRBV6-1 and TRBJ2-1, with 12 nucleotides matching TRBD2. CDR3 length equals 15 residues. CDR1 and CDR2 from the germline V gene are MNHNS and SASEGT. V lost 4 bases to trimming and J lost 7 bases; unmatched junction nucleotides: 5. Here the CDR3 reads CASSASGGARNEQFF. Here the CDR3 DNA reads TGTGCCAGCAGTGCTAGCGGGGGGGCCCGTAATGAGCAGTTCTTC.

A single count supports this clone. V gene TRBV4-1 combines with J gene TRBJ2-1, with a possible D match to TRBD1 (5 bases). Germline CDR1 MGHRA, CDR2 YSYEKL. This CDR3 is built from 16 residues. Trimming shortened V by 0 bases and J by 4 bases, and 13 bases separated the two germline ends. The CDR3 DNA follows: TGCGCCAGCAGCCAAGATGACAGAACGCCGTACAATGAGCAGTTCTTC. Its translation is CASSQDDRTPYNEQFF.

In its sample, this clone was seen a few times. The rearrangement joins TRBV5-1 to TRBJ1-1; 7 bases map to TRBD1. The germline gives CDR1 SGHRS, CDR2 YFSETQ. The CDR3 length is 15 residues. V shed 2 bases and J 3 bases; nucleotides not matched to a gene: 7. The CDR3 loop reads CASSLVDRRDTEAFF. The CDR3 DNA is TGCGCCAGCAGCTTAGTGGACAGGCGGGACACTGAAGCTTTCTTT. The variable domain in full, completed from reference TRBV5-1 and TRBJ1-1, reads KAGVTQTPRYLIKTRGQQVTLSCSPISGHRSVSWYQQTPGQGLQFLFEYFSETQRNKGNFPGRFSGRQFSNSRSEMNVSTLELGDSALYLCASSLVDRRDTEAFFGQGTRLTVV.

J is TRBJ2-5 and V is TRBV28, with 9 positions matching TRBD1. Germline V CDR1 and CDR2: MDHEN, SYDVKM. This CDR3 spans 14 amino acids. J was trimmed by 4 bases and V by 8 bases; bases with no gene match: 8. CDR3 coding DNA: TGTGCCAGCGGCATGACAGGGGGTGGAGAGACCCAGTACTTC. Translated: CASGMTGGGETQYF.

The rearrangement links TRBV7-6 to TRBJ1-4, with D possibly being TRBD1 (6 bases). This CDR3 is 16 amino acids long. V was shortened by 1 base and J by 5 bases, with 14 bases between the two germline ends. Germline V gene lookup returns CDR1 SGHVS and CDR2 FNYEAQ. CDR3 in amino acids: CASSLEAWQGNEKLFF. DNA of the CDR3: TGTGCCAGCAGCTTAGAAGCTTGGCAGGGGAATGAAAAACTGTTTTTT.

The rearrangement links TRBV13 to TRBJ2-5, with TRBD1 matching 7 bases. The J segment lost 3 bases and the V segment lost 5 bases, leaving 3 bases of the junction unmatched. This CDR3 comprises 13 residues. Germline CDR1 reads PRHDT; CDR2 reads FYEKMQ (reference sequence). The CDR3 region has the DNA TGTGCCAGCAGCCTCGACAGGGAAGAGACCCAGTACTTC. It encodes CASSLDREETQYF.